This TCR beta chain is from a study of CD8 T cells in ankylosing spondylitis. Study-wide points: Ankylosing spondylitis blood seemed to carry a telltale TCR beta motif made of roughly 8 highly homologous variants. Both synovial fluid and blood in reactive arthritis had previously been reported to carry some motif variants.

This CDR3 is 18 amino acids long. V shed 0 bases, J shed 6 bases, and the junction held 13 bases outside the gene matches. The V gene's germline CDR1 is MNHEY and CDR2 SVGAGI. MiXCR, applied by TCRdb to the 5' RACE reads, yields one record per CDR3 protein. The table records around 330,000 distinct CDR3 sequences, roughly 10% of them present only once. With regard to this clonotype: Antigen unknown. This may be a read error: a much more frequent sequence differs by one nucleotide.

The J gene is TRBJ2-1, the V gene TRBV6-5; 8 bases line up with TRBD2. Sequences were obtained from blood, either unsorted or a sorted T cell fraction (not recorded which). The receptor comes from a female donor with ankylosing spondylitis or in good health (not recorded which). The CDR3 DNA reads TGTGCCAGCAGTTACTCTCCCCCGAGCGGGGGCCTTCTCAATGAGCAGTTCTTC. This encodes CASSYSPPSGGLLNEQFF.